Listed below are T cell receptor beta chains from one sample, sequenced in a study of T-cell reconstitution after alpha-beta-depleted transplantation in children. Via MiXCR, TCRdb re-called the PCR reads, giving one row per CDR3 protein. The table records hundreds of thousands of distinct CDR3 sequences, approximately 15% of them present only once. Sequencing was performed on PBMCs, mostly from graft donor cells, taken 360 days after TCRalphabeta/CD19-depleted stem cell transplant. Receptors were obtained from a male patient between 10 and 17 years old who had a stem cell transplant for acute lymphoblastic leukemia, so the T cells may come from the graft donor. The CDR3 runs from the conserved cysteine through the conserved F or W. A D gene is named only where the DNA matches it firmly. Size is stated for part of the rows, as once, few or many counts, or as a class when the clone is expanded.

v_gene,d_gene,j_gene,len,abundance,CDR3aa,CDR3nt
TRBV12-3/TRBV12-4,TRBD2,TRBJ2-2,16,many,CASSRMGGRYTGELFF,TGTGCCAGCAGCCGGATGGGCGGGAGGTACACCGGGGAGCTGTTTTTT
TRBV5-4,TRBD1,TRBJ1-1,13,many,CASSSGQGAEAFF,TGTGCCAGCAGCTCCGGACAGGGGGCTGAAGCTTTCTTT
TRBV5-1,-,TRBJ1-1,12,-,CASSFMTDSLFF,TGCGCCAGCAGCTTTATGACAGACAGTCTGTTCTTT
TRBV5-1,TRBD1,TRBJ2-7,15,-,CASSLGDRATYEQYF,TGCGCCAGCAGCTTGGGAGACAGGGCTACCTACGAGCAGTACTTC
TRBV3-1,TRBD2,TRBJ2-5,18,-,CASSQHQAPGLAGGAQYF,TGTGCCAGCAGCCAACATCAAGCACCGGGACTAGCGGGTGGGGCCCAGTACTTC
TRBV20-1,-,TRBJ2-1,10,few,CSATRGGQFF,TGCAGTGCGACAAGGGGTGGGCAGTTCTTC
TRBV4-1,-,TRBJ2-1,16,few,CASSQVGEGAYNEQFF,TGCGCCAGCAGCCAAGTCGGAGAGGGGGCCTACAATGAGCAGTTCTTC
TRBV25-1,-,TRBJ2-1,14,few,CASSETATYNEQFF,TGTGCCAGCAGTGAAACGGCCACCTACAATGAGCAGTTCTTC
TRBV2,TRBD1,TRBJ1-5,15,few,CASSGTGLSNQPQHF,TGTGCCAGCAGTGGGACAGGGCTGAGCAATCAGCCCCAGCATTTT
TRBV28,-,TRBJ1-2,14,many,CASSLVPGPYGYTF,TGTGCCAGCAGTTTAGTTCCCGGCCCGTATGGCTACACCTTC
TRBV12-3/TRBV12-4,-,TRBJ2-5,11,-,CASTGFETQYF,TGTGCCAGCACCGGGTTTGAGACCCAGTACTTC
TRBV20-1,-,TRBJ2-3,19,-,CRLHPGSSLLHPSTDTQYF,TGCAGGCTCCACCCGGGCAGCTCCCTTCTCCACCCTAGCACAGATACGCAGTATTTT
TRBV5-1,TRBD1,TRBJ2-7,17,-,CASSLVGRGRIFYEQYF,TGCGCCAGCAGCTTGGTCGGCAGGGGGCGGATCTTCTACGAGCAGTACTTC
TRBV7-9,TRBD2,TRBJ2-1,16,few,CASSLVGGPPYNEQFF,TGTGCCAGCAGCTTAGTGGGAGGGCCCCCCTACAATGAGCAGTTCTTC
TRBV7-9,TRBD2,TRBJ2-3,16,-,CASSSASGRRADTQYF,TGTGCCAGCAGCTCGGCCAGCGGGAGGAGGGCAGATACGCAGTATTTT
TRBV18,TRBD1,TRBJ2-1,15,-,CASSNRGTTDNEQFF,TGTGCCAGCTCAAACAGGGGGACCACCGACAATGAGCAGTTCTTC
TRBV18,-,TRBJ2-2,14,-,CASSPKMSAGELFF,TGTGCCAGCTCACCTAAGATGTCCGCGGGGGAGCTGTTTTTT
TRBV12-3/TRBV12-4,TRBD2,TRBJ2-7,14,-,CASSLTQGGYEQYF,TGTGCCAGCAGTTTAACCCAGGGAGGGTACGAGCAGTACTTC
TRBV7-9,-,TRBJ2-7,12,many,CASSPRAYEQYF,TGTGCCAGCAGTCCGCGCGCCTACGAGCAGTACTTC
TRBV6-1,-,TRBJ1-1,12,-,CASRMGNTEAFF,TGTGCCAGCAGGATGGGGAACACTGAAGCTTTCTTT
TRBV6-9,-,TRBJ2-7,15,-,CASSFRGSVFYEQYF,TGTGCCAGCAGTTTTCGGGGATCTGTCTTCTACGAGCAGTACTTC
TRBV5-1,-,TRBJ2-3,12,few,CASSFYQDTQYF,TGCGCCAGCAGTTTCTACCAAGATACGCAGTATTTT
TRBV11-2,-,TRBJ2-2,16,few,CASSLGLSTGSGELFF,TGTGCCAGCAGCTTAGGCCTCTCCACGGGGTCCGGGGAGCTGTTTTTT
TRBV2,TRBD2,TRBJ2-3,14,few,CASRLAGVGDTQYF,TGTGCCAGCAGGCTAGCGGGAGTCGGGGATACGCAGTATTTT
TRBV2,-,TRBJ1-5,13,-,CASMAGLQQPQHF,TGTGCCAGCATGGCAGGGTTACAGCAGCCCCAGCATTTT
TRBV6-5,TRBD2,TRBJ2-7,17,-,CASSYGLAGGISYEQYF,TGTGCCAGCAGTTACGGACTAGCGGGAGGTATCTCCTACGAGCAGTACTTC
TRBV6-5,-,TRBJ2-7,15,few,CASSYSSPGGYEQYF,TGTGCCAGCAGTTACTCGAGTCCTGGGGGCTACGAGCAGTACTTC
TRBV13,-,TRBJ2-7,15,-,CASSLGLEKEYEQYF,TGTGCCAGCAGCTTAGGCCTAGAGAAGGAATACGAGCAGTACTTC
TRBV4-1,TRBD2,TRBJ2-1,14,many,CASRQAGLDTKQFF,TGCGCCAGCAGGCAAGCGGGATTGGACACAAAGCAGTTCTTC
TRBV6-2/TRBV6-3,TRBD2,TRBJ2-1,12,-,CASKLAGNEQFF,TGTGCCAGCAAACTAGCGGGCAATGAGCAGTTCTTC
TRBV11-2,TRBD1,TRBJ2-2,16,-,CASSPNRGPNTGELFF,TGTGCCAGCAGCCCTAACAGGGGTCCGAACACCGGGGAGCTGTTTTTT
TRBV7-3,-,TRBJ2-1,13,-,CASMASVHNEQFF,TGTGCCAGCATGGCTAGCGTTCACAATGAGCAGTTCTTC
TRBV20-1,TRBD1,TRBJ1-1,12,-,CSARGTGKGAFF,TGCAGTGCTAGGGGGACAGGAAAGGGGGCTTTCTTT
TRBV15,TRBD2,TRBJ2-7,15,-,CATSREASGNYEQYF,TGTGCCACCAGCAGAGAGGCTAGCGGGAACTACGAGCAGTACTTC
TRBV5-1,-,TRBJ2-2,16,-,CASSFIAGLRTGELFF,TGCGCCAGCAGTTTCATTGCAGGGTTAAGGACCGGGGAGCTGTTTTTT
TRBV4-1,-,TRBJ1-5,15,many,CASSQDQGSNQPQHF,TGCGCCAGCAGCCAAGATCAGGGAAGCAATCAGCCCCAGCATTTT
TRBV11-3,TRBD1,TRBJ2-7,14,-,CASSPGGGRYEQYF,TGTGCCAGCAGCCCAGGGGGTGGGAGATACGAGCAGTACTTC
TRBV15,TRBD2,TRBJ2-1,14,-,CATSPPRERNEQFF,TGTGCCACCAGCCCTCCGCGGGAGCGGAATGAGCAGTTCTTC
TRBV7-3,TRBD1,TRBJ2-5,14,few,CASSLLGTGKVQYF,TGTGCCAGCAGCTTATTAGGGACAGGGAAGGTCCAGTACTTC
TRBV12-3/TRBV12-4,TRBD2,TRBJ2-7,14,many,CASSPGTSGYEQYF,TGTGCCAGCAGTCCGGGGACTAGCGGCTACGAGCAGTACTTC
TRBV5-1,-,TRBJ2-3,13,-,CASSLQGSPAGYF,TGCGCCAGCAGCTTGCAAGGCTCTCCGGCGGGGTATTTT
TRBV9,-,TRBJ1-6,13,-,CASSPWGESPLHF,TGTGCCAGCAGCCCCTGGGGGGAATCACCCCTCCACTTT